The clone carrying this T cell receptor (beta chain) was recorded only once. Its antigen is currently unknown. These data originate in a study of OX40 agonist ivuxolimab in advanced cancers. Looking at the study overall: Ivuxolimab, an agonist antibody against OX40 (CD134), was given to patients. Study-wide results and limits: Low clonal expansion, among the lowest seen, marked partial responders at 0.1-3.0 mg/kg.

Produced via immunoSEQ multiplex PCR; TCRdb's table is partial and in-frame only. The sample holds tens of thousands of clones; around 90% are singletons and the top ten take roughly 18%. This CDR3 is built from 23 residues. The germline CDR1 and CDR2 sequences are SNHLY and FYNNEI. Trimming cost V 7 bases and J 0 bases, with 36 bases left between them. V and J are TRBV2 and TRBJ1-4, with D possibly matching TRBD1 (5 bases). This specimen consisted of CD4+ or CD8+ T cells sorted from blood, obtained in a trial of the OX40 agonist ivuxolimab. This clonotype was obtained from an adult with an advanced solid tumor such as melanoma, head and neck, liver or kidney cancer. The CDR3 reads CASIWGEEDPLGHGLATNEKLFF. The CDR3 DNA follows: TGTGCCAGCATTTGGGGCGAGGAGGACCCTCTAGGGCATGGCCTTGCAACTAATGAAAAACTGTTTTTT.